This is a list of T cell receptor beta chains from one sample in a study of shared clonotypes between healthy human individuals. The repertoire was sequenced with immunoSEQ multiplex PCR; TCRdb's copy has only in-frame clones and lacks some. The sample has about 700,000 clones, around two thirds seen once. Sample: memory CD4+ T cells sorted from blood. The receptors here all came from a woman between 25 and 40 years old in good health. CDR3s include the opening cysteine and the closing phenylalanine or tryptophan. The D gene is left open where the match is weak. The listing skips clone size in some rows; elsewhere it reads once, few, many or a size class.

TRBV18	.	TRBJ2-5	TRBD2	CASSRTRAETQYF	TGTGCCAGCTCCCGGACTAGGGCAGAGACCCAGTACTTC
TRBV2	.	TRBJ1-5	.	CASSESEEGNQPQHF	TGTGCCAGCAGTGAAAGCGAAGAGGGCAATCAGCCCCAGCATTTT
TRBV29-1	many	TRBJ2-1	.	CSVLTYNEQFF	TGCAGCGTCCTCACTTACAATGAGCAGTTCTTC
TRBV12-5	.	TRBJ2-1	.	CASGLKAGRINEQFF	TGTGCTAGTGGCCTCAAAGCGGGCAGGATCAATGAGCAGTTCTTC
TRBV7-8	once	TRBJ2-7	.	CASSSGQTYEQYF	TGTGCCAGCAGCTCCGGACAGACCTACGAGCAGTACTTC
TRBV11-2	.	TRBJ2-2	.	CASSPPSYLAGELFF	TGTGCCAGCAGCCCCCCGAGCTATTTGGCCGGGGAGCTGTTTTTT
TRBV19	few	TRBJ1-5	.	CASSTGDGRNQPQHF	TGTGCCAGTAGTACTGGGGACGGGCGCAATCAGCCCCAGCATTTT
TRBV6-1	few	TRBJ1-2	.	CASKQDYGYTF	TGTGCCAGCAAACAGGACTATGGCTACACCTTC
TRBV7-9	once	TRBJ2-2	.	CASSFLVADNTGELFF	TGTGCCAGCAGCTTTCTTGTAGCCGACAACACCGGGGAGCTGTTTTTT
TRBV7-9	.	TRBJ1-4	.	CASSSGRENEKLFF	TGTGCCAGCAGCTCGGGTAGGGAGAATGAAAAACTGTTTTTT
TRBV5-1	.	TRBJ2-7	.	CASSVTPGLAYEQYF	TGCGCCAGCAGCGTAACTCCGGGACTTGCCTACGAGCAGTACTTC